The 26 T cell receptor beta chains below come from one sample, sequenced in a study of OX40 agonist ivuxolimab in advanced cancers. Clones were read by immunoSEQ multiplex PCR, and TCRdb kept only the in-frame ones, dropping some. The sample records approximately 49,000 clones, approximately 84% being singletons. The input for sequencing was CD4+ or CD8+ T cells sorted from blood, taken in a trial of the OX40 agonist ivuxolimab. All receptors come from an adult with an advanced solid tumor such as melanoma, head and neck, liver or kidney cancer.

The chain combines TRBV23-1 with TRBJ2-3; TRBD1 agrees at 7 bases. TRBV23-1 qualifies as an ORF whose function is uncertain. CDR3 length equals 18 residues. V trimming: 6 bases; J trimming: 4 bases; junction bases outside the gene matches: 19. CDR3 amino acids: CASSPRTGIQTGADTQYF. As DNA, the CDR3 is TGCGCCAGCAGCCCCAGGACAGGAATCCAAACAGGGGCAGATACGCAGTATTTT.

This clone turned up a few times. This chain links TRBV5-8 with TRBJ2-1; no reliable D call. Germline values: CDR1 SGHTS, CDR2 YDEGEE. The CDR3 has 15 residues. V lost 0 bases, J lost 7 bases, and 14 bases lay in between. Written as DNA, the CDR3 is TGTGCCAGCAGCTTGGGGACGAGTTACCGGAATGAGCAGTTCTTC. It encodes CASSLGTSYRNEQFF.

This clone showed up just once. The chain has TRBV5-5 and TRBJ2-7, with D possibly TRBD1 on 5 matching bases. V lost 1 base to trimming and J lost 5 bases, with 13 bases between them. Germline V gives CDR1 SGHKS, CDR2 YYEKEE (reference sequence). The CDR3 runs 14 residues. This CDR3 is CASSLIPGMDEQYF. In DNA, the CDR3 is TGTGCCAGCAGCTTGATTCCAGGGATGGACGAGCAGTACTTC. Full variable domain (outside the CDR3, taken from reference TRBV5-5 and TRBJ2-7): DAGVTQSPTHLIKTRGQQVTLRCSPISGHKSVSWYQQVLGQGPQFIFQYYEKEERGRGNFPDRFSARQFPNYSSELNVNALLLGDSALYLCASSLIPGMDEQYFGPGTRLTVT.

Points on this clone: Germline and junction disagree at one end, which may indicate a read error. This chain uses TRBV6-1 with TRBJ1-2, with D unclear. CDR1 MNHNS and CDR2 SASEGT come from the germline V gene. The CDR3 consists of 15 residues. CDR3 protein: CASSEDPHASGGYTF. The CDR3 bases are TGTGCCAGCAGCGAAGATCCCCATGCTAGCGGTGGCTACACCTTC.

This chain joins TRBV7-6 and TRBJ2-1; maybe TRBD1 (6 bases). From germline, CDR1 is SGHVS and CDR2 FNYEAQ. Trimming pared 3 bases from V and 2 bases from J, leaving 14 bases between. The CDR3 loop spans 16 amino acids. In DNA, the CDR3 is TGTGCCAGCAGCTTTCTCTTGGCAGGGGCCTACAATGAGCAGTTCTTC. Translated, it gives CASSFLLAGAYNEQFF.

The V call is TRBV30, the J call TRBJ1-1; D might be TRBD1 (5 bases). The ends were cut back, 1 base at V and 2 bases at J, with 14 bases in the middle. The germline CDR1 and CDR2 sequences are GTSNPN and SVGIG (reference sequence). The CDR3 runs to 15 residues. CDR3 sequence: CAWSAGEGINTEAFF. The CDR3 DNA reads as TGTGCCTGGAGTGCTGGGGAGGGGATAAACACTGAAGCTTTCTTT.

The rearrangement links TRBV5-1 to TRBJ1-1, with 7 nucleotides matching TRBD1. Trimming took 5 bases from V and 2 from J; bases not matched to a gene: 12. The CDR3 loop spans 16 amino acids. Looked up from germline, CDR1 is SGHRS and CDR2 is YFSETQ. The DNA of the CDR3 is TGCGCCAGCAGATTCGACCCGGGACAGAGTAACACTGAAGCTTTCTTT. Protein product: CASRFDPGQSNTEAFF.

The chain links TRBV11-1 to TRBJ2-5; 8 nucleotides match TRBD1. The V gene end was trimmed by 7 bases and the J gene end by 5 bases; junction bases not matched to a gene: 12. The CDR3 is 15 amino acids. CDR1 SGHAT and CDR2 FQDESV come from the germline V gene (reference sequence). The CDR3 DNA follows: TGTGCCAGCAACAAAGCCGGGACAGGAAGGGAGACCCAGTACTTC. It yields the protein CASNKAGTGRETQYF.

This chain links TRBV7-9 with TRBJ1-4, with D tentatively TRBD1 (5 bases). V lost 0 bases, J lost 8 bases, and 10 bases lay in between. Germline V gene data show CDR1 as SEHNR and CDR2 as FQNEAQ (reference sequence). The CDR3 covers 14 residues. The CDR3 bases are TGTGCCAGCAGCTTAGCCACAGGTCGAGAAAAACTGTTTTTT. Its protein is CASSLATGREKLFF.

V gene TRBV6-1 combines with J gene TRBJ2-1; no clear D gene. In germline, CDR1 is MNHNS, CDR2 SASEGT. V was cut by 6 bases and J by 5 bases, with 11 bases left in between. This CDR3 is 13 amino acids long. Written as DNA, the CDR3 is TGTGCCAGCAGGAATCCCCCCGACAATGAGCAGTTCTTC. Its translation is CASRNPPDNEQFF.

The chain couples TRBV25-1 to TRBJ2-7; TRBD2 aligns across 9 bases. The V and J ends lost 1 base and 4 bases, in that order; junction bases with no gene match: 5. Germline assignment: CDR1 MGHDK and CDR2 SYGVNS. The CDR3 has 15 residues. DNA of the CDR3: TGTGCCAGCAGTGAATCCCTAGCGGGAAGATACGAGCAGTACTTC. Protein: CASSESLAGRYEQYF.

The V call is TRBV28, the J call TRBJ1-4; 9 bases line up with TRBD1. There are 15 residues in the CDR3. CDR1 is MDHEN and CDR2 is SYDVKM in the germline V gene. The V gene end was trimmed by 5 bases and the J gene end by 11 bases; junction bases not matched to a gene: 12. The CDR3 sequence is CASSAPGTGIYKLFF. The CDR3 DNA follows: TGTGCCAGCAGTGCCCCCGGGACAGGGATCTATAAACTGTTTTTT.

The V and J genes are TRBV5-4 and TRBJ2-6, with D possibly being TRBD1 or TRBD2 (5 bases each). CDR3 length equals 17 residues. Trimming stripped 3 bases from V and 0 bases from J, with 13 bases between. In germline, CDR1 is SGHNT, CDR2 YYREEE (reference sequence). CDR3 sequence reads: CASSSGTPGSGANVLTF. The DNA for the CDR3 is TGTGCCAGCAGCTCTGGGACCCCTGGCTCTGGGGCCAACGTCCTGACTTTC.

The chain links TRBV5-1 to TRBJ1-3; D unresolved. Trimming pared 1 base from V and 5 bases from J, leaving 13 bases between. Germline V lookup: CDR1 SGHRS, CDR2 YFSETQ. The CDR3 loop spans 15 amino acids. CDR3 bases: TGCGCCAGCAGCTTGCCCTCCTTTGGGAGAAACACCATATATTTT. Translation gives CASSLPSFGRNTIYF.

The chain recombines TRBV28 with TRBJ2-1, with D possibly matching TRBD2 (6 bases). Germline V gene data show CDR1 as MDHEN and CDR2 as SYDVKM. There are 13 residues in the CDR3. V dropped 4 bases and J dropped 8 bases, with 12 bases sitting between them. The CDR3 is CASSSGEVHEQFF. CDR3 DNA sequence: TGTGCCAGCAGTTCGGGGGAGGTCCATGAGCAGTTCTTC.

This clone was counted between two and nine times. The V call is TRBV5-1, the J call TRBJ2-5, with TRBD1 matching over 7 bases. The CDR3 loop spans 14 amino acids. Per the germline V gene, CDR1 is SGHRS and CDR2 is YFSETQ. V lost 0 bases to trimming and J lost 5 bases; unmatched junction nucleotides: 4. The CDR3 DNA reads TGCGCCAGCAGCTTGGGGCAGGGGGAGGAGACCCAGTACTTC. Encoded protein: CASSLGQGEETQYF.

This chain links TRBV27 with TRBJ2-3; D is unclear. Trimming took 3 bases from V and 3 from J, leaving 19 bases between them. CDR3 length equals 17 residues. Germline V CDR1 and CDR2: MNHEY, SMNVEV (reference sequence). CDR3 DNA: TGTGCCAGCAGTTTGGAAGAAGTGAGGTCCAGGACAGATACGCAGTATTTT. It codes for CASSLEEVRSRTDTQYF.

The CDR3 reads CASVKGGEAFF. The CDR3 nucleotides read TGTGCCAGCGTCAAGGGAGGTGAAGCTTTCTTT. The J gene is TRBJ1-1, the V gene TRBV6-5, with D unresolved. CDR1 is MNHEY, CDR2 SVGAGI, per germline. The CDR3 loop spans 11 amino acids. V was cut by 8 bases and J by 7 bases, with 11 bases left in between.

The chain uses TRBV30 and TRBJ2-5; 8 nucleotides agree with TRBD2. Per germline, CDR1 GTSNPN and CDR2 SVGIG (reference sequence). With V trimmed by 2 bases and J by 5 bases, 4 bases remained unmatched. This CDR3 region has 13 residues. Here the CDR3 reads CAWSKGLDETQYF. Here the CDR3 DNA reads TGTGCCTGGAGTAAGGGACTAGACGAGACCCAGTACTTC. The entire variable domain, with the rest obtained from reference TRBV30 and TRBJ2-5, is as follows: SQTIHQWPATLVQPVGSPLSLECTVEGTSNPNLYWYRQAAGRGLQLLFYSVGIGQISSEVPQNLSASRPQDRQFILSSKKLLLSDSGFYLCAWSKGLDETQYFGPGTRLLVL.

The genes are TRBV15 and TRBJ2-1; TRBD2 might be the D (6 bases). CDR1 is LNHNV and CDR2 is YYDKDF in the germline V gene (reference sequence). V shed 5 bases and J shed 0 bases, with 11 bases lying between them. This CDR3 spans 15 amino acids. The CDR3 sequence: CATSGSGPSYNEQFF. CDR3 coding DNA: TGTGCCACCAGCGGGAGCGGGCCCTCCTACAATGAGCAGTTCTTC.

This sequence joins TRBV14 and TRBJ1-1; 9 nucleotides match TRBD1. Germline CDR1 reads SGHDN; CDR2 reads FVKESK. The V and J ends lost 8 bases and 5 bases, in that order; junction bases with no gene match: 6. This CDR3 spans 13 amino acids. CDR3: CASSRTGVTEAFF. The DNA for the CDR3 is TGTGCCAGCTCGCGGACAGGGGTGACTGAAGCTTTCTTT.

The chain joins TRBV5-8 to TRBJ2-1; D gene ambiguous. This CDR3 region has 11 residues. The germline V and J ends were trimmed by 2 bases and 6 bases, with 3 bases remaining between them. Germline CDR1 and CDR2: SGHTS and YDEGEE. In DNA, the CDR3 is TGTGCCAGCAGCTTATTCAATGAGCAGTTCTTC. Its protein is CASSLFNEQFF.

This clone is classed as medium-sized (0.01 to 0.1%). This sequence joins TRBV27 and TRBJ2-7, with D possibly being TRBD2 (5 bases). Trimming pared 5 bases from V and 5 bases from J, leaving 25 bases between. CDR1 MNHEY and CDR2 SMNVEV come from the germline V gene (reference sequence). There are 17 residues in the CDR3. The CDR3 loop is CASSPSLGRGSGNEQYF. CDR3 nucleotides: TGTGCCAGCAGTCCGTCCCTTGGCCGGGGAAGTGGTAACGAGCAGTACTTC.

The chain recombines TRBV19 with TRBJ2-2; D uncertain. Trimming took off 3 bases at V and 8 bases at J, with 10 bases between the two ends. Germline CDR1 is LNHDA and CDR2 is SQIVND (reference sequence). The CDR3 is 13 residues long. The CDR3 spells CASSIAPFGELFF. In DNA form, the CDR3 reads TGTGCCAGTAGTATTGCTCCTTTTGGGGAGCTGTTTTTT.

This chain uses TRBV28 with TRBJ1-3; D uncertain. Deletions cut 4 bases from V and 4 bases from J, with 5 bases between. The CDR3 consists of 12 residues. The V gene's germline CDR1 is MDHEN and CDR2 SYDVKM. This CDR3 reads CASSSFGNTIYF. The DNA for the CDR3 is TGTGCCAGCAGTTCTTTCGGAAACACCATATATTTT.

The rearrangement uses TRBV6-5 and TRBJ1-5, with D hard to call. The CDR3 consists of 12 residues. With 2 bases removed from V and 6 bases from J, the gap between germline ends came to 5 bases. Germline CDR1 MNHEY, CDR2 SVGAGI. CDR3 sequence reads: CASSYAGQPQHF. The CDR3 DNA reads TGTGCCAGCAGTTACGCTGGTCAGCCCCAGCATTTT.